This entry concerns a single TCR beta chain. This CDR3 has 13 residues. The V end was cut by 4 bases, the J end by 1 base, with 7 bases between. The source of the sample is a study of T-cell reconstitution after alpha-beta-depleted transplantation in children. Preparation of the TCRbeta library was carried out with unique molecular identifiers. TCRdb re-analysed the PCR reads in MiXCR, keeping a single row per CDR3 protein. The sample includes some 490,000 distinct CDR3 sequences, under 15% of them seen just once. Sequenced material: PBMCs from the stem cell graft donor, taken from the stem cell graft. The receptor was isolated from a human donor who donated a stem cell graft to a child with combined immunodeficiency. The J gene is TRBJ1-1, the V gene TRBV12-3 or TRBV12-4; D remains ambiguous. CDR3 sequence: CASSSRRNTEAFF. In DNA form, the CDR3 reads TGTGCCAGCAGTTCCCGGCGGAACACTGAAGCTTTCTTT.